This record looks at one T cell receptor (beta chain) sequence and its context. Its target antigen remains unknown. No clone much larger than this one lies a single base away; base qualities are absent. The junction shows trimming of 0 bases on V and 5 bases on J, plus 14 bases between the germline ends. CDR1 and CDR2, looked up from the germline V gene, are SGHRS and YFSETQ. There are 15 amino acids in the CDR3, from cysteine to phenylalanine inclusive. Just CDR3 DNA is preserved here, 45 bases in frame from base 1. The data are from a study of lymphopenia after photon versus proton radiotherapy (dated by TCRdb to the late 2010s). For the wider study: The immunological effects of photon versus proton radiation therapy were compared in patients with gastrointestinal tumors who developed high-grade lymphopenia. The cohort included approximately 22 patients with gastrointestinal tumors who developed lymphopenia after receiving either photon or proton therapy. The study aimed to characterize how the two radiation modalities differ in their impact on the immune system.

Results and caveats for the whole study, not just this receptor: During treatment, patients who received photon therapy lost naive T cells and TCR diversity and gained effector/memory populations, whereas patients who received proton therapy remained relatively stable. The survival association was assessed only in patients who died, and better survival with proton therapy was presented by the authors as a possibility rather than a demonstrated result. After the lymphocyte count nadir, photon-treated repertoires showed oligoclonal expansion, especially of CD8+ Temra cells, which drove the drop in diversity. Across the cohort, a larger post-nadir drop in TCR diversity was inversely correlated with overall survival time among patients who died.

The library was produced with the immunoSEQ multiplex PCR assay. T cell repertoires were profiled by deep sequencing of rearranged TCR beta loci, alongside multiparametric flow cytometry. As stored in TCRdb, this immuneACCESS dataset retains in-frame rearrangements with V and J assigned. A fraction of the clones does not appear; measured against another copy, unresolved V genes explain less than half of the discrepancy, and the remainder lacks a known reason. This sample gives around 150,000 clones in total; approximately 90% of them show up just once. The ten largest make up around 5.1% of the sample.

This clonotype originated in a man aged 50 to 60 with gastric cancer. Sequencing was performed on peripheral blood, taken from a patient treated with photon-based radiotherapy. The chain joins TRBV5-1 to TRBJ1-2; perhaps TRBD1 is the D gene, with 5 bases matching. The CDR3 region reads CASSLAPGVDYGYTF. The sequenced DNA: TGCGCCAGCAGCTTGGCCCCGGGGGTCGATTATGGCTACACCTTC.